The 9 T cell receptor beta chains reported below all come from one sample, sequenced in a study of vaccination and CD4 T cells after COVID-19 (dated by TCRdb to the early 2020s). For these receptors, no antigen is known. The receptor library was made with PCR. Sequenced using an Illumina iSeq 100. DNA from cultured CD4+ T cells underwent TCR sequencing with the Oncomine TCR Beta short-read assay at the Johns Hopkins FTIC core. TCRdb reran the public reads through fastp at Q25 and MiXCR, keeping productive beta chains. Merged by CDR3 protein, the rows form single entries marked with the most common genes and DNA. The sample profile shows about 20,000 distinct CDR3 sequences; approximately 50% of them were found once. The ten largest clones add up to approximately 10% of the sample. Taken with the paper, the label for treatment or condition translates to: approximately 9-day PBMC culture with coronavirus spike peptide pools or control peptides (ViraFEST assay).

The specimen sequenced was CD4+ T cells from blood, cultured in vitro. The receptor source for this set is a human donor who had recovered from COVID-19.

This clonotype was detected only a few times. The chain combines TRBV7-8 with TRBJ1-5, with D tentatively TRBD1 (5 bases). Trimming pared 1 base from V and 3 bases from J, leaving 13 bases between. This CDR3 spans 16 amino acids. The V gene's germline CDR1 is SGHVS and CDR2 FQNEAQ. The CDR3 DNA reads as TGTGCCAGCAGCTTAGTGAGCAGGGACCACAATCAGCCCCAGCATTTT. Protein product: CASSLVSRDHNQPQHF.

This clonotype came up a few times. The chain is built from TRBV7-3 and TRBJ1-6; maybe TRBD1 (6 bases). The germline V gene has CDR1 SGHTA and CDR2 FQGTGA. Trimming removed 2 bases from V and 8 bases from J, with 13 bases in between. This CDR3 has 15 amino acids. The CDR3 region is CASSLSGEGDSPLHF. The CDR3 nucleotides are TGTGCCAGCAGCTTATCAGGGGAAGGCGATTCACCCCTCCACTTT.

The chain employs TRBV30 and TRBJ1-1; TRBD1 matches 7 bases. Germline V gene data show CDR1 as GTSNPN and CDR2 as SVGIG (reference sequence). The CDR3 covers 13 residues. V shed 5 bases, J shed 1 base, and the junction held 4 bases outside the gene matches. CDR3 residues: CAWGDRQNTEAFF. The DNA for the CDR3 is TGTGCCTGGGGGGACAGACAGAACACTGAAGCTTTCTTT.

This clonotype was detected a few times. V and J are TRBV6-1 and TRBJ1-6, with 12 positions matching TRBD1. The length of the CDR3 is 17 residues. CDR1 and CDR2 (germline): MNHNS, SASEGT. Trimming removed 3 bases from V and 7 bases from J; junction bases left unmatched: 7. CDR3 sequence (DNA): TGTGCCAGCAGTGATTTGTCCGGGACAGGGGGCAATTCACCCCTCCACTTT. Protein sequence: CASSDLSGTGGNSPLHF.

This clonotype was counted a single time. This sequence joins TRBV28 and TRBJ2-7; the D gene could be TRBD1 or TRBD2 (5 bases each). V shed 8 bases and J shed 4 bases, with 18 bases lying between them. The germline V gene encodes CDR1 MDHEN and CDR2 SYDVKM. There are 14 residues in the CDR3. DNA for the CDR3: TGTGCCAGCGGGTACGACGGTGGGGGTTACGAGCAGTACTTC. This translates into CASGYDGGGYEQYF.

The chain has TRBV20-1 and TRBJ2-7; D unclear. This CDR3 has 9 residues. Germline CDR1 is DFQATT and CDR2 is SNEGSKA (reference sequence). V was pared by 7 bases and J by 6 bases, with 7 bases between. CDR3 sequence reads: CSVSSEQYF. The CDR3 nucleotides read TGCAGTGTTAGTTCCGAGCAGTACTTC.

The chain is built from TRBV30 and TRBJ1-3; TRBD1 agrees at 12 bases. Germline-derived CDR1 and CDR2 are GTSNPN and SVGIG (reference sequence). Losses at the gene ends were 4 bases for V and 6 bases for J; bases not matched to a gene: 4. The CDR3 runs 14 residues. DNA for the CDR3: TGTGCCTGGACTGAGGGACAGGGGGCAAACACCATATATTTT. This sequence encodes CAWTEGQGANTIYF.

The chain combines TRBV11-2 with TRBJ1-1, with a tentative D call TRBD1 (5 bases). V was shortened by 2 bases and J by 0 bases, with 10 bases between the two germline ends. CDR3 size: 15 residues. The germline CDR1 and CDR2 sequences are SGHAT and FQNNGV. The CDR3 reads CASSLSGAMNTEAFF. The DNA for the CDR3 is TGTGCCAGCAGCTTATCCGGGGCTATGAACACTGAAGCTTTCTTT.

The rearrangement joins TRBV2 to TRBJ1-2; D gene unclear. Deletions cut 4 bases from V and 0 bases from J, with 9 bases between. Germline loops: CDR1 SNHLY, CDR2 FYNNEI. The CDR3 sequence is 14 residues long. The CDR3 DNA is TGTGCCAGCAGTGTTAGGGCAACTAACTATGGCTACACCTTC. Translated: CASSVRATNYGYTF.